This passage covers 32 T cell receptor beta chains from one sample sequenced in a study of early T cells in non-severe SARS-CoV-2 infection. TCRdb independently ran MiXCR on the 5' RACE reads; one entry per CDR3 protein. The data contain over 70,000 distinct CDR3 sequences, 13% to 15% of them singletons. The sequencing here drew on whole blood, taken at baseline. All receptors derive from an adult who was a healthcare worker with PCR-confirmed SARS-CoV-2 infection or an uninfected control (not recorded which).

The rearrangement joins TRBV9 to TRBJ2-3, with 14 bases fitting TRBD2. This CDR3 is built from 18 residues. From germline, CDR1 is SGDLS and CDR2 YYNGEE. V lost 0 bases and J lost 3; bases outside the gene matches: 6. CDR3 coding DNA: TGTGCCAGCAGCGTAGCTCTGGGGACTAGCGGGAGTACAGATACGCAGTATTTT. This sequence encodes CASSVALGTSGSTDTQYF.

The sample holds many counts of this clonotype. The CDR3 here is CASSLAALQETQYF. The CDR3 DNA is TGCGCCAGCAGCTTAGCAGCTCTACAAGAGACCCAGTACTTC. The chain carries TRBV5-1 and TRBJ2-5, with D hard to call. The CDR3 is 14 amino acids. CDR1 is SGHRS, CDR2 YFSETQ, per germline. V shed 2 bases and J shed 2 bases, with 10 bases lying between them.

The table lists this clonotype with a few counts. V gene TRBV29-1 combines with J gene TRBJ1-2, with 10 bases matching TRBD1. Germline V gene lookup returns CDR1 SQVTM and CDR2 ANQGSEA. J was trimmed by 0 bases and V by 6 bases; bases with no gene match: 7. The CDR3 contains 15 residues. CDR3 DNA: TGCAGCGTGATGGGACAGGGGTCGGCTAACTATGGCTACACCTTC. Amino acid sequence: CSVMGQGSANYGYTF. Full variable domain (rest looked up from reference TRBV29-1 and TRBJ1-2): SAVISQKPSRDICQRGTSLTIQCQVDSQVTMMFWYRQQPGQSLTLIATANQGSEATYESGFVIDKFPISRPNLTFSTLTVSNMSPEDSSIYLCSVMGQGSANYGYTFGSGTRLTVV.

The chain joins TRBV7-9 to TRBJ2-5; the match to TRBD1 covers 7 bases. Germline lookup yields CDR1 SEHNR and CDR2 FQNEAQ (reference sequence). The length of the CDR3 is 14 residues. V gave up 6 bases and J gave up 2 bases; unmatched junction bases: 6. The CDR3 here is CASRPTGMQETQYF. CDR3 in DNA: TGTGCCAGCAGGCCGACAGGGATGCAAGAGACCCAGTACTTC.

This clonotype was found many times. This chain joins TRBV7-9 and TRBJ2-5, with TRBD1 as a possible D gene (6 bases). Germline lookup yields CDR1 SEHNR and CDR2 FQNEAQ (reference sequence). The CDR3 totals 15 residues. Trimming pared 2 bases from V and 3 bases from J, leaving 13 bases between. The CDR3 reads CASSLNVGGEETQYF. CDR3 coding DNA: TGTGCCAGCAGCTTAAATGTTGGGGGCGAAGAGACCCAGTACTTC.

The V call is TRBV9, the J call TRBJ2-1, with unresolved D. Germline V CDR1 and CDR2: SGDLS, YYNGEE. This CDR3 has 12 residues. V shed 0 bases and J shed 9 bases, with 7 bases lying between them. This CDR3 is CASSVVSAEQFF. DNA for the CDR3: TGTGCCAGCAGCGTAGTCTCCGCTGAGCAGTTCTTC.

A few counts support this clonotype. The V call is TRBV10-3, the J call TRBJ2-1; 12 positions agree with TRBD2. Germline values: CDR1 ENHRY, CDR2 SYGVKD. V lost 4 bases to trimming and J lost 9 bases; unmatched junction nucleotides: 16. The CDR3 has 18 residues. CDR3 bases: TGTGCCATCAGTGGGGGACTAGCGGGCGGGGTGACTACAGGTGAGCAGTTCTTC. Its protein is CAISGGLAGGVTTGEQFF.

The chain is built from TRBV10-3 and TRBJ2-7; D is perhaps TRBD1 (5 bases). This CDR3 comprises 15 residues. The germline gives CDR1 ENHRY, CDR2 SYGVKD. Between the trimmed V and J ends, which lost 0 bases and 2 bases, there was a span of 11 bases. The CDR3 loop reads CAISESWQGTYEQYF. The CDR3 region has the DNA TGTGCCATCAGTGAGTCGTGGCAGGGTACCTACGAGCAGTACTTC.

This rearrangement joins TRBV20-1 to TRBJ2-1; no clear D gene. Germline CDR1 DFQATT, CDR2 SNEGSKA (reference sequence). There are 14 residues in the CDR3. Trimming pared 2 bases from V and 10 bases from J, leaving 18 bases between. CDR3 nucleotide sequence: TGCAGTGCTAGACTAGTCTCTTTACGGCGCGAGCAGTTCTTC. It yields the protein CSARLVSLRREQFF.

This clonotype appeared many times. The chain recombines TRBV4-1 with TRBJ2-7, with 8 bases that match TRBD2. V lost 8 bases and J lost 7; bases outside the gene matches: 16. Germline values: CDR1 MGHRA, CDR2 YSYEKL. The CDR3 runs to 15 residues. The CDR3 DNA follows: TGCGCCAGCGCTACCGGGAGCGGGAGAGCGGGGGAGCAGTACTTC. This sequence encodes CASATGSGRAGEQYF.

This clonotype was found a few times. V gene TRBV7-8 combines with J gene TRBJ2-1, with TRBD2 matching over 11 bases. Germline values: CDR1 SGHVS, CDR2 FQNEAQ. This CDR3 is built from 15 residues. Germline trimming cut 3 bases from V and 4 bases from J; bases unmatched to any gene: 2. The CDR3 spells CASSFTSGGYNEQFF. CDR3 DNA: TGTGCCAGCAGCTTTACTAGCGGGGGATACAATGAGCAGTTCTTC.

The rearrangement uses TRBV7-9 and TRBJ2-7, with 7 bases lining up with TRBD2. Germline V lookup: CDR1 SEHNR, CDR2 FQNEAQ (reference sequence). After removal of 5 bases from V and 0 bases from J, the junction contained 7 bases not matched to a gene. This CDR3 spans 15 amino acids. For the CDR3, the DNA is TGTGCCAGCAGCCGACTAGCTGAGAGCTCCTACGAGCAGTACTTC. This codes for CASSRLAESSYEQYF.

Sample share makes this clonotype medium-sized. The chain uses TRBV10-2 and TRBJ2-2; D perhaps matches TRBD2 (5 bases). V was cut by 8 bases and J by 6 bases, with 10 bases left in between. CDR3 length: 12 residues. The germline V gene has CDR1 WSHSY and CDR2 SAAADI. DNA of the CDR3: TGCGCCAGCGAAGCGGCGGCCGGGGAGCTGTTTTTT. It yields the protein CASEAAAGELFF.

This clonotype was seen at least ten times. The chain is built from TRBV11-3 and TRBJ2-3; D possibly corresponds to TRBD2 (6 bases). Deletions cut 3 bases from V and 4 bases from J, with 26 bases between. There are 19 residues in the CDR3. Germline V lookup: CDR1 SGHNT, CDR2 YENEEA. CDR3 DNA sequence: TGTGCCAGCAGCTTGTGTCTAGCGTCAACGGTGCCGGACCCAGATACGCAGTATTTT. Amino acid sequence: CASSLCLASTVPDPDTQYF.

The sample holds many counts of this clonotype. The chain joins TRBV2 to TRBJ2-1; 9 bases are shared with TRBD2. Germline-derived CDR1 and CDR2 are SNHLY and FYNNEI. This CDR3 has 19 residues. V shed 5 bases, J shed 8 bases, and the junction held 22 bases outside the gene matches. The CDR3 protein is CASSPGVAGESFGLDEQFF. The CDR3 DNA is TGTGCCAGCAGTCCCGGGGTAGCGGGAGAGTCTTTTGGGTTGGATGAGCAGTTCTTC.

This clonotype was detected many times. The chain joins TRBV6-5 to TRBJ2-3; the match to TRBD2 covers 12 bases. This CDR3 spans 12 amino acids. Per the germline V gene, CDR1 is MNHEY and CDR2 is SVGAGI. J lost 14 bases, V lost 6 bases, and 6 bases had no gene match. CDR3 sequence: CASSQTSGRRYF. CDR3 nucleotides: TGTGCCAGCAGCCAAACTAGCGGGAGGAGGTATTTT.

J is TRBJ1-6 and V is TRBV20-1; D not resolved. With 8 bases removed from V and 5 bases from J, the gap between germline ends came to 16 bases. Looked up from germline, CDR1 is DFQATT and CDR2 is SNEGSKA (reference sequence). The CDR3 length is 14 residues. The CDR3 DNA sequence: TGCAGTTCCAAGAGACCGATGAATAATTCACCCCTCCACTTT. It codes for CSSKRPMNNSPLHF.

Only a few counts were recorded for this clonotype. The chain is built from TRBV7-2 and TRBJ2-2; TRBD2 agrees at 8 bases. V was pared by 7 bases and J by 2 bases, with 3 bases of the junction left unmatched. In germline, CDR1 is SGHTA, CDR2 FQGNSA. CDR3 size: 14 residues. CDR3 residues: CASKLAANTGELFF. CDR3 nucleotides: TGTGCCAGCAAACTAGCGGCAAACACCGGGGAGCTGTTTTTT.

This clonotype has at least ten counts. The rearrangement joins TRBV5-4 to TRBJ2-3; TRBD2 aligns across 12 bases. Germline CDR1 reads SGHNT; CDR2 reads YYREEE (reference sequence). The CDR3 sequence is 16 residues long. V lost 5 bases to trimming and J lost 0 bases; unmatched junction nucleotides: 4. The CDR3 loop is CASRTGTSGSTDTQYF. The CDR3 DNA sequence: TGTGCCAGCAGAACCGGGACTAGCGGGAGCACAGATACGCAGTATTTT.

J is TRBJ2-7 and V is TRBV7-9; the match to TRBD2 covers 9 bases. V dropped 6 bases and J dropped 2; count of bases not matched to a gene: 5. Per germline, CDR1 SEHNR and CDR2 FQNEAQ (reference sequence). CDR3 size: 14 residues. CDR3 protein: CASSMTSGTYEQYF. The CDR3 DNA follows: TGTGCCAGCAGTATGACTAGCGGAACCTACGAGCAGTACTTC. Combining the CDR3 with reference TRBV7-9 and TRBJ2-7 gives the whole variable domain DTGVSQNPRHKITKRGQNVTFRCDPISEHNRLYWYRQTLGQGPEFLTYFQNEAQLEKSRLLSDRFSAERPKGSFSTLEIQRTEQGDSAMYLCASSMTSGTYEQYFGPGTRLTVT.

The J gene is TRBJ2-1, the V gene TRBV2; D could derive from TRBD1 or TRBD2 (5 bases each). The germline CDR1 and CDR2 sequences are SNHLY and FYNNEI. V was shortened by 6 bases and J by 8 bases, with 11 bases between the two germline ends. This CDR3 is built from 12 residues. Written as DNA, the CDR3 is TGTGCCAGCAGGCCGCGAGGGGATGAGCAGTTCTTC. It yields the protein CASRPRGDEQFF.

This clonotype was picked up a small number of times. The chain has TRBV21-1 and TRBJ2-7; the D call TRBD1 from the table was never checked on the DNA. TRBV21-1 is reported as a pseudogene. The CDR3 runs to 19 residues. The CDR3 bases are TGTGCCAGCAGCGAGGAAGCCGGGACAGGGGATATGAGGAATTACGAGCAGTACTTC. Amino acids: CASSEEAGTGDMRNYEQYF.

This clonotype was seen at least ten times. This rearrangement joins TRBV6-6 to TRBJ2-7; either TRBD1 or TRBD2 may fit D (5 bases each). CDR1 MNHNY and CDR2 SVGAGI come from the germline V gene (reference sequence). With 2 bases removed from V and 6 bases from J, the gap between germline ends came to 5 bases. The CDR3 has 11 amino acids. The CDR3 DNA reads TGTGCCAGCAGTTACGGGGGCGAGCAGTACTTC. This gives the protein CASSYGGEQYF.

This clonotype was recorded many times. This chain links TRBV12-3 or TRBV12-4 with TRBJ2-1; 14 bases are shared with TRBD2. The CDR3 covers 15 residues. Trimming at V came to 4 bases and at J to 10 bases, leaving 6 bases not matched to a gene. This chain's CDR3 is CASSSATSGRGEQFF. The CDR3 DNA reads TGTGCCAGCAGTTCCGCGACTAGCGGGAGGGGGGAGCAGTTCTTC.

This clonotype appeared a few times. The chain couples TRBV28 to TRBJ1-1; the D gene is possibly TRBD1 (5 bases). V gave up 5 bases and J gave up 5 bases, with 12 bases separating them. Germline assignment: CDR1 MDHEN and CDR2 SYDVKM. This CDR3 spans 13 amino acids. CDR3 sequence (DNA): TGTGCCAGCAGTGGGGGGATGGGGACTGAAGCTTTCTTT. Its protein is CASSGGMGTEAFF.

The CDR3 DNA reads as TGTGCCAGCAATCAGGGGGGAGAGACCCAGTACTTC. Its protein product is CASNQGGETQYF. The chain couples TRBV27 to TRBJ2-5; TRBD1 is a possible D gene (7 bases). Germline lookup yields CDR1 MNHEY and CDR2 SMNVEV (reference sequence). V dropped 7 bases and J dropped 4 bases, with 10 bases sitting between them. The CDR3 contains 12 residues.

This chain joins TRBV7-8 and TRBJ2-3; D not certain. This CDR3 comprises 13 residues. V was clipped by 8 bases and J by 2 bases, with 11 bases between them. Germline values: CDR1 SGHVS, CDR2 FQNEAQ. In DNA, the CDR3 is TGTGCCAGCGGGGAAAGGCCCACAGATACGCAGTATTTT. It codes for CASGERPTDTQYF.

This chain uses TRBV28 with TRBJ1-5, with 7 nucleotides matching TRBD1. Germline loops: CDR1 MDHEN, CDR2 SYDVKM. The CDR3 spans 14 residues. J was trimmed by 4 bases and V by 6 bases; bases with no gene match: 6. CDR3 amino acids: CASRPGGTNQPQHF. The CDR3 DNA reads TGTGCCAGCAGGCCAGGGGGGACGAATCAGCCCCAGCATTTT.

By share, this clonotype counts as medium-sized. V is TRBV5-1 and J is TRBJ2-3; possible D gene TRBD2, 5 bases. CDR3 length equals 15 residues. Trimming shortened V by 2 bases and J by 3 bases, and 13 bases separated the two germline ends. From germline, CDR1 is SGHRS and CDR2 YFSETQ. The CDR3 region has the DNA TGCGCCAGCAGCTTAGGACTCCTGGGTACAGATACGCAGTATTTT. Its translation: CASSLGLLGTDTQYF.

A few counts support this clonotype. CDR3 bases: TGTGCCAGCAGCCAGTACCGGGGGAGCAATCAGCCCCAGCATTTT. It codes for CASSQYRGSNQPQHF. The gene calls are TRBV6-5 and TRBJ1-5, with D perhaps TRBD1 (5 bases). The V gene's germline CDR1 is MNHEY and CDR2 SVGAGI. The ends were cut back, 6 bases at V and 1 base at J, with 13 bases in the middle. The CDR3 has 15 amino acids.

About this clonotype itself: Compared with germline, one end of the junction differs, possibly owing to a read error. V gene TRBV7-6 combines with J gene TRBJ2-5; D possibly corresponds to TRBD2 (5 bases). CDR3 length equals 15 residues. Germline values: CDR1 SGHVS, CDR2 FNYEAQ. The CDR3 loop reads CVSSLESGHQETQYF. In DNA, the CDR3 is TGTGTCAGCAGCTTAGAGAGCGGTCACCAAGAGACCCAGTACTTC.

This clonotype was seen at least ten times. The chain has TRBV7-6 and TRBJ2-1; D not resolved. Trimming took 4 bases from V and 6 from J, leaving 19 bases between them. Germline V gene lookup returns CDR1 SGHVS and CDR2 FNYEAQ. This CDR3 has 16 residues. The CDR3 sequence: CASSSHPWSWGNEQFF. Here the CDR3 DNA reads TGTGCCAGCAGCTCCCACCCTTGGAGTTGGGGCAATGAGCAGTTCTTC.